This T cell receptor beta chain was documented in a study of identical twins. CDR1 SGDLS and CDR2 YYNGEE come from the germline V gene. The CDR3 spans 15 residues. V lost 0 bases, J lost 0 bases, and 3 bases stayed unmatched. TCRdb independently ran MiXCR on the 5' RACE reads; one entry per CDR3 protein. The sample lists hundreds of thousands of distinct CDR3 sequences, 21% seen once, with roughly 4.3% in the top ten. This same sample was also part of a study on T cells expressing NK-cell markers.

Sequenced: PBMCs. The chain has TRBV9 and TRBJ2-7, with 7 bases identical to TRBD1. This clonotype was sampled from a woman between 18 and 29 years old in good health. The CDR3 here is CASSVGEGASYEQYF. The CDR3 bases are TGTGCCAGCAGCGTAGGCGAGGGGGCCTCCTACGAGCAGTACTTC.